This T cell receptor beta chain was captured in a study of lymphopenia after photon versus proton radiotherapy. The germline V gene encodes CDR1 MNHNS and CDR2 SASEGT. The V and J ends lost 3 bases and 8 bases, in that order; junction bases with no gene match: 10. The CDR3 runs to 16 residues. Measured with immunoSEQ multiplex PCR; TCRdb has only the in-frame clones, and not every one. This sample carries 40,000 to 55,000 clones, about 92% of them seen once, and the ten largest clones take roughly 18%. The TCR originated in a woman aged 40 to 55 with cholangiocarcinoma. The chain uses TRBV6-1 and TRBJ2-2, with 9 bases lining up with TRBD2. This specimen consisted of peripheral blood, obtained from a patient treated with photon-based radiotherapy. CDR3 sequence reads: CASSDGLAGIGGELFF. Here the CDR3 DNA reads TGTGCCAGCAGTGACGGGCTAGCGGGAATCGGGGGGGAGCTGTTTTTT.